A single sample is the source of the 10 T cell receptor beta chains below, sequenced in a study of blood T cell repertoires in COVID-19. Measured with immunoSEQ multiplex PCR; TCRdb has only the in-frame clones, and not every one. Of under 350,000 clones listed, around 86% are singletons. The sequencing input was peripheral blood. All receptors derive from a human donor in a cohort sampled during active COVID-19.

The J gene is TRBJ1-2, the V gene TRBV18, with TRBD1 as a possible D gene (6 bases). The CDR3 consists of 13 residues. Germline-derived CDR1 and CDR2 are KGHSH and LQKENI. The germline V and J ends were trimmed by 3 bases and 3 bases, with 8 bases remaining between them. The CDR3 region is CASSPDRYYGYTF. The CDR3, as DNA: TGTGCCAGCTCACCCGACAGGTACTATGGCTACACCTTC.

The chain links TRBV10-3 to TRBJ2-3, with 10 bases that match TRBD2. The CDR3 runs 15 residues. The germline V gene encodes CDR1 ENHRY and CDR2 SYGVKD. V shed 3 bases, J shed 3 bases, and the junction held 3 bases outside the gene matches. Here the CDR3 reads CAISDSGRWTDTQYF. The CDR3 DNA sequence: TGTGCCATCAGTGATAGCGGGAGGTGGACAGATACGCAGTATTTT.

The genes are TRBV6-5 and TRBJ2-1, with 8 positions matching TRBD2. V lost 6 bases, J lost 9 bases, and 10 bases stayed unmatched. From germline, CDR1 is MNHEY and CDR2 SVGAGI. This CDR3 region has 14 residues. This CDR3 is CASRAAGDFGEQFF. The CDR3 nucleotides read TGTGCCAGCAGAGCAGCGGGAGATTTCGGTGAGCAGTTCTTC.

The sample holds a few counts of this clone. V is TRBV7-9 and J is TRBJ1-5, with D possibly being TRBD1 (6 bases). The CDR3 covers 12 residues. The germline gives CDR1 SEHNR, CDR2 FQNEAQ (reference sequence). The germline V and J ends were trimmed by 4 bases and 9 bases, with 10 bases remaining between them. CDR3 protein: CASSSGAGPQHF. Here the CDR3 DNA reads TGTGCCAGCAGCTCAGGGGCAGGGCCCCAGCATTTT. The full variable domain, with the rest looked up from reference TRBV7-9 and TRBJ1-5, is DTGVSQNPRHKITKRGQNVTFRCDPISEHNRLYWYRQTLGQGPEFLTYFQNEAQLEKSRLLSDRFSAERPKGSFSTLEIQRTEQGDSAMYLCASSSGAGPQHFGDGTRLSIL.

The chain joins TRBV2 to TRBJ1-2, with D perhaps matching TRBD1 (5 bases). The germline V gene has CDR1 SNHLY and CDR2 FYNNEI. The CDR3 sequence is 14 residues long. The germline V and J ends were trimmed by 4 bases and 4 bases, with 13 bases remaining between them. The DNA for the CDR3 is TGTGCCAGCAGTGGCTTGGACAAACCCTATGGCTACACCTTC. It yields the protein CASSGLDKPYGYTF.

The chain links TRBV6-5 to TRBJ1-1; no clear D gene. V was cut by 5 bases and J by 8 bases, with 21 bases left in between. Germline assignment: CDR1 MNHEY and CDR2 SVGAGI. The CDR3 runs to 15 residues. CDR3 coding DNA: TGTGCCAGCAGTAGCCCCCGTGCGGGTAAAGCGGAAGCTTTCTTT. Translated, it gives CASSSPRAGKAEAFF.

The CDR3, as DNA: TGTGCCAGCGGGACTAGCACAGATACGCAGTATTTT. Protein product: CASGTSTDTQYF. This rearrangement joins TRBV25-1 to TRBJ2-3, with D perhaps matching TRBD2 (6 bases). The CDR3 has 12 residues. Germline V gene sequence: CDR1 MGHDK, CDR2 SYGVNS. V lost 8 bases and J lost 0, with 6 bases in between. The full variable domain, rest sourced from reference TRBV25-1 and TRBJ2-3, is EADIYQTPRYLVIGTGKKITLECSQTMGHDKMYWYQQDPGMELHLIHYSYGVNSTEKGDLSSESTVSRIRTEHFPLTLESARPSHTSQYLCASGTSTDTQYFGPGTRLTVL.

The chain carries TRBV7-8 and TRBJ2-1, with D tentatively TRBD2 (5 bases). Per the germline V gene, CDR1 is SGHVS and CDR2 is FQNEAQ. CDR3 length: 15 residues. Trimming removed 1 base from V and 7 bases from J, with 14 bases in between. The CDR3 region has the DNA TGTGCCAGCAGCTTAGGACTACCAAGCACAAATGAGCAGTTCTTC. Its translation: CASSLGLPSTNEQFF.

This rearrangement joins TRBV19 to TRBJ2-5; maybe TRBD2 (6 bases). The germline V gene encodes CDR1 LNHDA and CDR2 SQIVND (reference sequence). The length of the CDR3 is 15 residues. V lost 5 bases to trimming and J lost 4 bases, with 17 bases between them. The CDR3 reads CASSGAGWRGETQYF. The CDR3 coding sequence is TGTGCCAGTAGTGGGGCAGGCTGGCGGGGAGAGACCCAGTACTTC. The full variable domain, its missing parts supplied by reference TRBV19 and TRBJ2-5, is DGGITQSPKYLFRKEGQNVTLSCEQNLNHDAMYWYRQDPGQGLRLIYYSQIVNDFQKGDIAEGYSVSREKKESFPLTVTSAQKNPTAFYLCASSGAGWRGETQYFGPGTRLLVL.

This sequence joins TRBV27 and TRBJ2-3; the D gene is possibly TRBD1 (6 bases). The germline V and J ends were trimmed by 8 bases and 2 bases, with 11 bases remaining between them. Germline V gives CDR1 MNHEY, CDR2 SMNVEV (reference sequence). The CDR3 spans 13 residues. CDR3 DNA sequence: TGTGCCAGCGGTGACAGGTTCACAGATACGCAGTATTTT. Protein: CASGDRFTDTQYF.